The subject of this entry is one T cell receptor (beta chain). Its antigen is as yet unknown. At one boundary the junction diverges from the germline segment, which might be a read error. This CDR3 comprises 17 residues. This sample's RNA came from whole unsorted tissue. This non-tumor lung sample came from over 3 cm beyond the tumor edge. The library came from three nested PCR rounds adapted from ARM-PCR protocols. One entry per CDR3 protein results from TCRdb running MiXCR on the multiplex PCR reads. The top ten clones hold 21% of a sample with about 90,000 distinct CDR3 sequences, about 77% of them seen once. These data are taken from a study of tumor and adjacent non-tumor tissue in lung cancer. Study-wide context: The cohort had around eleven adenocarcinoma, a couple of squamous cell and 1 small cell patients. Approximately 4 million productive TCRbeta reads were obtained per sample on average. Regarding the study as a whole: In normal lung, the top 100 clones were significantly more dominant than in tumor. Higher tumor TCR diversity was associated with shorter survival.

The rearrangement uses TRBV12-3 or TRBV12-4 and TRBJ2-1; no firm D call. Sequencing was performed on distant non-tumor lung tissue. The sequence derives from a woman aged 45-65 years with non-small cell lung cancer. The CDR3 reads CASSLDVQAPRYNKQFF. CDR3 bases: TGTGCCAGCAGTCTCGATGTACAAGCGCCGCGCTACAATAAGCAGTTCTTC.